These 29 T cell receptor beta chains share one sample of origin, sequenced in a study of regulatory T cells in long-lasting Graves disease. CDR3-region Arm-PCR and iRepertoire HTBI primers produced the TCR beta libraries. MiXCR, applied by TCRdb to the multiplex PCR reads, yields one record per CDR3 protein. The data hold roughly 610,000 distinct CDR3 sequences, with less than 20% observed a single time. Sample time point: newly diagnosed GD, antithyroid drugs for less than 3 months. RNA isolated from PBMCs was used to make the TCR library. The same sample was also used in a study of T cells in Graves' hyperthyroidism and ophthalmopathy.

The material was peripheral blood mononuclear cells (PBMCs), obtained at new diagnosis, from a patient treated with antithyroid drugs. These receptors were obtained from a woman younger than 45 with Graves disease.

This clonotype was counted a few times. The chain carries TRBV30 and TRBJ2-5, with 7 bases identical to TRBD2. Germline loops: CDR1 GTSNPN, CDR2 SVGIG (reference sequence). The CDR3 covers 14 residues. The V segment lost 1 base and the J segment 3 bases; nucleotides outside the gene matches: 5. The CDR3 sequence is CAWSGGGHEETQYF. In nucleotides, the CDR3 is TGTGCCTGGAGTGGGGGAGGGCATGAAGAGACCCAGTACTTC.

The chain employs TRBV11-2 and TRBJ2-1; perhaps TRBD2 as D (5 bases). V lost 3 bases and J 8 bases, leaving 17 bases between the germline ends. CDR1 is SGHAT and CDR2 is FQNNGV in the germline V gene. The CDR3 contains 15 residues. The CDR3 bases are TGTGCCAGCAGCTTTACGGGAACGAAGAGCGATGAGCAGTTCTTC. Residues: CASSFTGTKSDEQFF. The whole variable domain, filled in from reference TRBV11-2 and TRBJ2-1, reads EAGVAQSPRYKIIEKRQSVAFWCNPISGHATLYWYQQILGQGPKLLIQFQNNGVVDDSQLPKDRFSAERLKGVDSTLKIQPAKLEDSAVYLCASSFTGTKSDEQFFGPGTRLTVL.

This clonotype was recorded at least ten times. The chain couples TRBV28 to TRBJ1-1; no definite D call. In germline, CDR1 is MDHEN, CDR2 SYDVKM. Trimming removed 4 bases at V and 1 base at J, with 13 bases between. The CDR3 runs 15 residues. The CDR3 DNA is TGTGCCAGCAGTTCAACGGAAAAGGGGAACACTGAAGCTTTCTTT. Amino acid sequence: CASSSTEKGNTEAFF.

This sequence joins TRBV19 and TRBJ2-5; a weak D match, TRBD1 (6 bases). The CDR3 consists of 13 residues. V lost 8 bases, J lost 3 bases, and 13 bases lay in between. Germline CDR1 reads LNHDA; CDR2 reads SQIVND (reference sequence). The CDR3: CASGPGVKETQYF. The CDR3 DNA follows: TGTGCCAGTGGCCCAGGGGTAAAAGAGACCCAGTACTTC.

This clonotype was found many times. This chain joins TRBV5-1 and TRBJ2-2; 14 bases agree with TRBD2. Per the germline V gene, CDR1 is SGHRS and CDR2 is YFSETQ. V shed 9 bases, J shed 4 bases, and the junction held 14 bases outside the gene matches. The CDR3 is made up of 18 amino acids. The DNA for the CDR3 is TGCGCCACCTCATCGGGACTAGCGGGAGACGGTGGCACCGGGGAGCTGTTTTTT. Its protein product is CATSSGLAGDGGTGELFF.

The CDR3 is CASSLGDEIPSSGYTF. CDR3 bases: TGTGCCAGCAGCTTAGGCGACGAGATCCCAAGTAGTGGCTACACCTTC. The rearrangement joins TRBV7-9 to TRBJ1-2; D is unclear. CDR1 is SEHNR and CDR2 is FQNEAQ in the germline V gene (reference sequence). V shed 1 base and J shed 7 bases, with 19 bases lying between them. This CDR3 has 16 amino acids.

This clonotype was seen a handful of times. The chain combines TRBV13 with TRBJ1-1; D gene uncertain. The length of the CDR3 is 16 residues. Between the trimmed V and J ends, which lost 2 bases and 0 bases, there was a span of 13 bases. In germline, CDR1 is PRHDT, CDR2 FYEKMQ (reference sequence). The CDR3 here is CASSLYYYTVNTEAFF. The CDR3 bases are TGTGCCAGCAGCTTATACTATTACACGGTGAACACTGAAGCTTTCTTT.

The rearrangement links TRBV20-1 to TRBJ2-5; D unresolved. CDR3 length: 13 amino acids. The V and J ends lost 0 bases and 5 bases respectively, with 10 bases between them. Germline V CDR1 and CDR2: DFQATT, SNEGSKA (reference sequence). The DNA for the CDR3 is TGCAGTGCTAGAGATTGGCTAAGGGAGACCCAGTACTTC. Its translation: CSARDWLRETQYF.

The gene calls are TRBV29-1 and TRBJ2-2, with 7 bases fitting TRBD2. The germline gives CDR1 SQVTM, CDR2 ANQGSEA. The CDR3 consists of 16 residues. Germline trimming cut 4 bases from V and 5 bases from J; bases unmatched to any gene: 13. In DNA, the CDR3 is TGCAGCGTTGGGGGGAGGGTCGGTGGAGGTACCGGGGAGCTGTTTTTT. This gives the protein CSVGGRVGGGTGELFF.

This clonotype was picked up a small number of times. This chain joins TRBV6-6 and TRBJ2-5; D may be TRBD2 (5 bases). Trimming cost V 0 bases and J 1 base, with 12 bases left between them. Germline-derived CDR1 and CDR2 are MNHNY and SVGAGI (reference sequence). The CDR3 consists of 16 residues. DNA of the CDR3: TGTGCCAGCAGTTACTCGATTAGCGTCTTCCAAGAGACCCAGTACTTC. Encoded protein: CASSYSISVFQETQYF.

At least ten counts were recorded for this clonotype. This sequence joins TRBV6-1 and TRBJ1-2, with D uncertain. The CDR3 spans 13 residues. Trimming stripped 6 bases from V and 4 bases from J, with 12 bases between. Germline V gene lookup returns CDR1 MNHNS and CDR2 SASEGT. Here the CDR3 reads CASSDGRAYGYTF. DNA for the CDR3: TGTGCCAGCAGCGATGGACGGGCCTATGGCTACACCTTC.

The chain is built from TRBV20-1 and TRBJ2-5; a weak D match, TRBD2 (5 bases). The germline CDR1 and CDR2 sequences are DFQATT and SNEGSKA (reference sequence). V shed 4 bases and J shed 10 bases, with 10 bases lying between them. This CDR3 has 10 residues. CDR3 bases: TGCAGTGCTACAAGAGAGGGCCAGTACTTC. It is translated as CSATREGQYF.

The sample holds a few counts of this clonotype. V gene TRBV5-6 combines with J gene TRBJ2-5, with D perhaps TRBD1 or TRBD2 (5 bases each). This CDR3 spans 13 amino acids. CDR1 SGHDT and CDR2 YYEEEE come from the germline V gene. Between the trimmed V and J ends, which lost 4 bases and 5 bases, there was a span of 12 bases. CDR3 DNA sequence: TGTGCCAGCAGCAGGGGACCATCCGAGACCCAGTACTTC. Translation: CASSRGPSETQYF. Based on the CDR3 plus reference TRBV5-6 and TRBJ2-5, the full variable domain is DAGVTQSPTHLIKTRGQQVTLRCSPKSGHDTVSWYQQALGQGPQFIFQYYEEEERQRGNFPDRFSGHQFPNYSSELNVNALLLGDSALYLCASSRGPSETQYFGPGTRLLVL.

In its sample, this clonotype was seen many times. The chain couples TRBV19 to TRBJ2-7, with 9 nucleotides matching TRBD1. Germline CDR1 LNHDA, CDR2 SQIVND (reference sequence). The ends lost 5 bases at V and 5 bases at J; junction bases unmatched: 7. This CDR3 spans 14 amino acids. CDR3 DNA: TGTGCCAGTAGTCCAGGGACAGGGCTCCACGAGCAGTACTTC. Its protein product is CASSPGTGLHEQYF.

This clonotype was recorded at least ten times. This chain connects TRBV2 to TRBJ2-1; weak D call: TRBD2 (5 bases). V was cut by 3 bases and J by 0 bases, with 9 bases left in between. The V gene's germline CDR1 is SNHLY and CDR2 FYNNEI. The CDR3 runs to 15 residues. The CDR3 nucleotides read TGTGCCAGCAGTGAGTGGGAGATCTCCTACAATGAGCAGTTCTTC. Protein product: CASSEWEISYNEQFF.

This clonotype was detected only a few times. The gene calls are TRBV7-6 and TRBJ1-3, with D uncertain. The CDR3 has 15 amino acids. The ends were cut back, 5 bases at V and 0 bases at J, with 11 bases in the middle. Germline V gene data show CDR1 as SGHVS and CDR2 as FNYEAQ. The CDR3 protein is CASSHERNSGNTIYF. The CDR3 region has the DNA TGTGCCAGCAGCCACGAGAGAAACTCTGGAAACACCATATATTTT.

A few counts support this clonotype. The CDR3 bases are TGTGCCAGCAGCTTGGGCCCGGGACAGGCTTATGAGCAGTTCTTC. Translating gives CASSLGPGQAYEQFF. V is TRBV7-3 and J is TRBJ2-1; 8 nucleotides agree with TRBD1. The germline V gene has CDR1 SGHTA and CDR2 FQGTGA. CDR3 size: 15 residues. J was trimmed by 8 bases and V by 3 bases; bases with no gene match: 9.

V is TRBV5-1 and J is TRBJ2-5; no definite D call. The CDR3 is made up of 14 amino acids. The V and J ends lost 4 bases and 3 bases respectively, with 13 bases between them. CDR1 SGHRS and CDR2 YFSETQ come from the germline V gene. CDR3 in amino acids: CASSPSSAEETQYF. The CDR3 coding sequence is TGCGCCAGCAGCCCATCTTCGGCGGAAGAGACCCAGTACTTC.

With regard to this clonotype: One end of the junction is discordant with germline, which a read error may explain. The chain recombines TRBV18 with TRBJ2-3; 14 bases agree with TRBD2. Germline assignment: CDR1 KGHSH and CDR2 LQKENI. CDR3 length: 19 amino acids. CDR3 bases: TGTGCCAGCCCACCACCGGTAGGACTAGCGGGAGGACACACAGATACGCAGTATTTT. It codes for CASPPPVGLAGGHTDTQYF.

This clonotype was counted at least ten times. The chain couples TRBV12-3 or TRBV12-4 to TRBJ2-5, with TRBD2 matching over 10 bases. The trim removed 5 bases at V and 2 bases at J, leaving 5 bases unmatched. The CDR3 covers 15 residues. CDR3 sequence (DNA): TGTGCCAGCAGTGGTAGCGGGAGGACTCAAGAGACCCAGTACTTC. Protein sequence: CASSGSGRTQETQYF.

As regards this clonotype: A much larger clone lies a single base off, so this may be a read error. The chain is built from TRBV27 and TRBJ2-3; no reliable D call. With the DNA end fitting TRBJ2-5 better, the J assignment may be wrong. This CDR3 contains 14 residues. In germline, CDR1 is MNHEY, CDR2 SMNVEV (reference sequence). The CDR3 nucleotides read TGTGCCAGCAGTTTAGCCTTCGCGCGGGAGACCCAGTACTTC. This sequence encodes CASSLAFARETQYF.

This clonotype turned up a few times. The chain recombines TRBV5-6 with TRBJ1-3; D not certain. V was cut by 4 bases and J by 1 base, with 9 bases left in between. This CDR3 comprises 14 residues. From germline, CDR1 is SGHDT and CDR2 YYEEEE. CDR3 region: CASSRWRSGNTIYF. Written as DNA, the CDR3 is TGTGCCAGCAGCCGGTGGAGGTCTGGAAACACCATATATTTT.

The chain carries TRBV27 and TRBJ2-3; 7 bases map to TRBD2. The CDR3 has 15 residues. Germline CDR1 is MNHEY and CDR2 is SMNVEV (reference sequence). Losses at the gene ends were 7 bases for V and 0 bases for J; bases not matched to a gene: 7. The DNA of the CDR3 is TGTGCCAGCACGGGGGGAGTGGGGAGCACAGATACGCAGTATTTT. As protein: CASTGGVGSTDTQYF.

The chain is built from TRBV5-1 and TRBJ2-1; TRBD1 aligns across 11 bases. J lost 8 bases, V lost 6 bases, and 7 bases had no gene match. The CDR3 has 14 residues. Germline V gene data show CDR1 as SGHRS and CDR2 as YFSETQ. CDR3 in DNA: TGCGCCAGCAACCGGGACAGGGGGTCGGATGAGCAGTTCTTC. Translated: CASNRDRGSDEQFF.

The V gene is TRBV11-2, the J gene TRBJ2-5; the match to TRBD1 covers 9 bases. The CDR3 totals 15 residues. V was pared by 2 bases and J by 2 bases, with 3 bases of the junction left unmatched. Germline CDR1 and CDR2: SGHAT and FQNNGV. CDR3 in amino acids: CASSLLGTGQETQYF. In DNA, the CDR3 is TGTGCCAGCAGCTTACTCGGGACAGGGCAAGAGACCCAGTACTTC.

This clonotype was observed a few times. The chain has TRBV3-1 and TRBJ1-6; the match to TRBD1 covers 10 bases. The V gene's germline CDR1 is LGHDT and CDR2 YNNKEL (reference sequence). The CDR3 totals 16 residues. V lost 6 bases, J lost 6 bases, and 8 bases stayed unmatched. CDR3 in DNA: TGTGCCAGCAGTCGATTGACAGGGGGCACTAATTCACCCCTCCACTTT. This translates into CASSRLTGGTNSPLHF.

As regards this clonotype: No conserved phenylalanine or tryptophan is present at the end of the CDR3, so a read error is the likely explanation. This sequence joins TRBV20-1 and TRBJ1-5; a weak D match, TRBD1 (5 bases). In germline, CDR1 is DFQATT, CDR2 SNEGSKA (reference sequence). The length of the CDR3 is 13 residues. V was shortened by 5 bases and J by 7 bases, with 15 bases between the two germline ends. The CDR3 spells CSAAMTAKQPQHS. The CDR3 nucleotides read TGCAGTGCTGCTATGACAGCTAAGCAGCCCCAGCATTCT.

CDR3 sequence (DNA): TGTGCCAGCAGTTTTTTCGAACCTGGCGCCGGGGAGCTGTTTTTT. The encoded protein is CASSFFEPGAGELFF. The chain joins TRBV6-2 or TRBV6-3 to TRBJ2-2; D remains ambiguous. Germline V gene sequence: CDR1 MNHEY, CDR2 SVGEGT. CDR3 length: 15 amino acids. Between the trimmed V and J ends, which lost 4 bases and 6 bases, there was a span of 15 bases.

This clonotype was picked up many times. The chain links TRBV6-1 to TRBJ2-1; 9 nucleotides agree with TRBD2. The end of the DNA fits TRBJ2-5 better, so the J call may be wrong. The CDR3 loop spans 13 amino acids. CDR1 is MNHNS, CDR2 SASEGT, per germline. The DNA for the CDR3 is TGTGCCAGCAGAAGAGCGGGAGGAGAGACCCAGTACTTC. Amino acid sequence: CASRRAGGETQYF.